The 3 T cell receptor beta chains given below trace back to one sample, sequenced in a study of type 1 and type 2 diabetes patients. Amplification started from genomic DNA. The TCR beta CDR3 region was amplified using 30 forward and 13 reverse primers. A single record per CDR3 protein comes from TCRdb applying MiXCR to the multiplex PCR reads. Here the sample spans under 300,000 distinct CDR3 sequences, more than 45% being singletons. Sequenced material: peripheral blood mononuclear cells (PBMCs). The receptors were gathered from a man aged 18 to 30 with type 2 diabetes.

Worth noting for this clonotype: One junction end does not reproduce the germline sequence, and a read error may be involved. The V gene is TRBV7-3, the J gene TRBJ2-1; no firm D call. Germline CDR1 is SGHTA and CDR2 is FQGTGA. The CDR3 sequence is 14 residues long. CDR3 sequence: CASSAAERDNEQFF. As DNA, the CDR3 is TGCGCCAGCAGCGCTGCTGAGCGAGACAATGAGCAGTTCTTC. The full variable domain, rest sourced from reference TRBV7-3 and TRBJ2-1, is GAGVSQTPSNKVTEKGKYVELRCDPISGHTALYWYRQSLGQGPEFLIYFQGTGAADDSGLPNDRFFAVRPEGSVSTLKIQRTERGDSAVYLCASSAAERDNEQFFGPGTRLTVL.

Concerning this clonotype itself: A read error may produce the germline difference seen at one junction end. V is TRBV10-1 and J is TRBJ2-1; tentatively, D is TRBD1 or TRBD2 (5 bases each). Germline loops: CDR1 WNHNN, CDR2 SYGVQD (reference sequence). The CDR3 is 15 amino acids. CDR3 protein: CASSDRDVSYSEQFF. The CDR3 coding sequence is TGCGCCAGCAGTGACAGGGACGTTTCCTACAGTGAGCAGTTCTTC.

This chain uses TRBV2 with TRBJ1-2, with 8 bases matching TRBD1. The V gene's germline CDR1 is SNHLY and CDR2 FYNNEI. The CDR3 extends over 16 amino acids. J gave up 6 bases and V 7 bases, and 16 bases lay outside the gene matches. CDR3 region: CASTVGQGRVEDGYTF. The DNA for the CDR3 is TGTGCCAGCACCGTCGGACAGGGACGGGTGGAAGATGGCTACACCTTC.